The TCR beta chain under discussion was sequenced for a study of post-analysis software for immune sequencing data. Study observations and caveats: Among about 5 TRBV segments more frequent in patients than controls were TRBV5-6, TRBV5-1 and TRBV20-1.

V lost 2 bases and J lost 2, with 4 bases in between. Germline CDR1 DFQATT, CDR2 SNEGSKA (reference sequence). The CDR3 sequence is 12 residues long. Notes on this clonotype: Its matching antigen is unknown.

cDNA libraries for TCR beta contained unique molecular identifiers. A single record per CDR3 protein comes from TCRdb applying MiXCR to the PCR reads. Of roughly 540,000 distinct CDR3 sequences in the sample, 30% to 40% were seen once. The sequence was obtained from a girl aged 2 to 17 with multiple sclerosis. V and J are TRBV20-1 and TRBJ2-1; D uncertain. Sample: blood. The CDR3 coding sequence is TGCAGTGCTAGAATCCCCTACAATGAGCAGTTCTTC. It encodes CSARIPYNEQFF.